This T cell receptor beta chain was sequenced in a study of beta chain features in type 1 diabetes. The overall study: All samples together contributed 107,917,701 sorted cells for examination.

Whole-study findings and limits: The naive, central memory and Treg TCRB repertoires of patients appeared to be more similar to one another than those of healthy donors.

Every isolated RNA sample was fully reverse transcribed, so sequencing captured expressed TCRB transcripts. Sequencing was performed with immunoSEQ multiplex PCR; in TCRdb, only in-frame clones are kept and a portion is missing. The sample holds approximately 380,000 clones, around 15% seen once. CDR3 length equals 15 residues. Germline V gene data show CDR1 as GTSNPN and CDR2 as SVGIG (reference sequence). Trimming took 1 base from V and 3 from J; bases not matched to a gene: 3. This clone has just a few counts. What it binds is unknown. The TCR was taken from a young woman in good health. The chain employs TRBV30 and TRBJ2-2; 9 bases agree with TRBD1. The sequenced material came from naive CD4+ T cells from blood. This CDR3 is CAWSAWTGDTGELFF. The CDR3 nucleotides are TGTGCCTGGAGTGCCTGGACAGGGGACACCGGGGAGCTGTTTTTT.